This record looks at one T cell receptor beta chain sequence and its context. Original analysis: The authors estimated nucleated cell counts from reference gene primer amplification. TCRdb's table, derived via immunoSEQ multiplex PCR, lists solely in-frame clones and lacks some. V and J calls and clone size are as listed in that table; D and trimming were resolved from the DNA. This table holds about 350,000 clones, around 88% found once. This sample is drawn from a study of blood T cell repertoires in COVID-19. Study summary: The study drew acute and convalescent COVID-19 samples from the United States, Italy and Spain. PBMCs, B-cell-depleted T cells, or T cells were the source of the cDNA or gDNA that made up the material.

V was shortened by 10 bases and J by 0 bases, with 15 bases between the two germline ends. Germline CDR1 reads MNHEY; CDR2 reads SVGAGI. CDR3 size: 14 residues. The chain combines TRBV6-5 with TRBJ1-2; D is possibly TRBD1 (6 bases). This receptor was obtained from an older woman with COVID-19, enrolled during active disease. Specimen: peripheral blood. The CDR3 region has the DNA TGTGCCACGAGGGGGGGGAGATCTAACTATGGCTACACCTTC. This translates into CATRGGRSNYGYTF.